Listed here are 27 T cell receptor beta chains from one sample, sequenced in a study of shared clonotypes between healthy human individuals. Generated by immunoSEQ multiplex PCR, the TCRdb table keeps only in-frame clones and is missing some. The table records 2.3 million or so clones, 85% to 95% of them present only once. What was sequenced was naive CD4+ T cells from PBMCs. Subset indicated: CD45RA+ positively selected. The receptors stem from a man between 18 and 35 years old in good health. Some clones in this sample may be carry-over from other donors' samples.

The chain combines TRBV9 with TRBJ2-7; D ambiguous. V was clipped by 0 bases and J by 3 bases, with 13 bases between them. Germline assignment: CDR1 SGDLS and CDR2 YYNGEE. The CDR3 spans 15 residues. CDR3 sequence: CASSVDATTDYEQYF. The CDR3 nucleotides read TGTGCCAGCAGCGTAGATGCGACAACAGACTACGAGCAGTACTTC.

This chain connects TRBV11-2 to TRBJ2-2, with D unresolved. The CDR3 spans 13 residues. V lost 2 bases, J lost 5 bases, and 6 bases lay in between. CDR1 is SGHAT and CDR2 is FQNNGV in the germline V gene. DNA of the CDR3: TGTGCCAGCAGCTTACACCGAACCGGGGAGCTGTTTTTT. Translated, it gives CASSLHRTGELFF.

The chain links TRBV18 to TRBJ1-1; 11 bases fit TRBD1. The CDR3 runs 16 residues. Trimming took 6 bases from V and 1 from J; bases not matched to a gene: 7. Germline values: CDR1 KGHSH, CDR2 LQKENI. The CDR3 DNA follows: TGTGCCAGCTCGCGGACAGGGGGCTTGAAGAACACTGAAGCTTTCTTT. Protein sequence: CASSRTGGLKNTEAFF. Full variable domain (remainder filled in from reference TRBV18 and TRBJ1-1): NAGVMQNPRHLVRRRGQEARLRCSPMKGHSHVYWYRQLPEEGLKFMVYLQKENIIDESGMPKERFSAEFPKEGPSILRIQQVVRGDSAAYFCASSRTGGLKNTEAFFGQGTRLTVV.

The chain employs TRBV2 and TRBJ1-1; TRBD1 agrees at 7 bases. V lost 6 bases, J lost 5 bases, and 9 bases stayed unmatched. The CDR3 runs to 14 residues. Germline loops: CDR1 SNHLY, CDR2 FYNNEI. CDR3 DNA sequence: TGTGCCAGCAGAGGAGGGGGCAGGGGGACTGAAGCTTTCTTT. Its translation is CASRGGGRGTEAFF. Variable domain in full (rest from reference TRBV2 and TRBJ1-1): EPEVTQTPSHQVTQMGQEVILRCVPISNHLYFYWYRQILGQKVEFLVSFYNNEISEKSEIFDDQFSVERPDGSNFTLKIRSTKLEDSAMYFCASRGGGRGTEAFFGQGTRLTVV.

This rearrangement joins TRBV5-1 to TRBJ1-4; D unclear. V lost 0 bases and J lost 0, with 9 bases in between. Per the germline V gene, CDR1 is SGHRS and CDR2 is YFSETQ. The CDR3 is 16 residues long. CDR3 sequence (DNA): TGCGCCAGCAGCTTGGGCACCGCTGCAACTAATGAAAAACTGTTTTTT. Residues: CASSLGTAATNEKLFF.

The J gene is TRBJ2-6, the V gene TRBV2; 7 bases line up with TRBD1. Germline-derived CDR1 and CDR2 are SNHLY and FYNNEI. The CDR3 runs to 15 residues. The V gene end was trimmed by 6 bases and the J gene end by 2 bases; junction bases not matched to a gene: 4. CDR3 sequence: CASSLQGTGANVLTF. CDR3 DNA: TGTGCCAGCAGCCTACAGGGGACTGGGGCCAACGTCCTGACTTTC.

For this clone: This sample also contains other DNA sequences that code for the same CDR3. This sequence joins TRBV18 and TRBJ1-2, with 10 nucleotides matching TRBD1. The CDR3 has 15 residues. In germline, CDR1 is KGHSH, CDR2 LQKENI. Trimming at V came to 2 bases and at J to 2 bases, leaving 2 bases not matched to a gene. The CDR3 sequence is CASSPRQGANYGYTF. The CDR3 coding sequence is TGTGCCAGCTCACCAAGACAGGGGGCCAACTATGGCTACACCTTC.

The rearrangement links TRBV9 to TRBJ2-1; TRBD2 might be the D (5 bases). The CDR3 length is 15 residues. Looked up from germline, CDR1 is SGDLS and CDR2 is YYNGEE. V was trimmed by 0 bases and J by 5 bases, leaving 12 bases between them. The CDR3 region is CASSVDPSGDNEQFF. CDR3 bases: TGTGCCAGCAGCGTAGATCCGAGCGGAGACAATGAGCAGTTCTTC. Using reference TRBV9 and TRBJ2-1 for the parts outside the CDR3, the full variable domain is DSGVTQTPKHLITATGQRVTLRCSPRSGDLSVYWYQQSLDQGLQFLIQYYNGEERAKGNILERFSAQQFPDLHSELNLSSLELGDSALYFCASSVDPSGDNEQFFGPGTRLTVL.

The chain has TRBV7-9 and TRBJ1-1; D call uncertain. The germline V and J ends were trimmed by 1 base and 8 bases, with 8 bases remaining between them. Germline CDR1 is SEHNR and CDR2 is FQNEAQ (reference sequence). CDR3 size: 12 residues. CDR3 sequence (DNA): TGTGCCAGCAGCTTAGACATGATAGAAGCTTTCTTT. Translated, it gives CASSLDMIEAFF.

This chain uses TRBV4-3 with TRBJ2-3, with 12 bases matching TRBD2. J lost 2 bases, V lost 0 bases, and 6 bases had no gene match. This CDR3 region has 18 residues. CDR1 LGHNA and CDR2 YSLEER come from the germline V gene. The CDR3 nucleotides read TGCGCCAGCAGCCAAGACAATCTAGCGGGAGGGTACACAGATACGCAGTATTTT. This encodes CASSQDNLAGGYTDTQYF.

This clone was recorded only once. The chain uses TRBV10-3 and TRBJ2-1; 13 bases match TRBD2. Germline lookup yields CDR1 ENHRY and CDR2 SYGVKD. The CDR3 is made up of 15 amino acids. Trimming at V came to 6 bases and at J to 9 bases, leaving 8 bases not matched to a gene. The CDR3 reads CAIRAGTSGIGEQFF. The CDR3 nucleotides read TGTGCCATCAGGGCCGGGACTAGCGGGATCGGTGAGCAGTTCTTC.

The chain employs TRBV4-1 and TRBJ1-4; TRBD1 might be the D (5 bases). Germline V lookup: CDR1 MGHRA, CDR2 YSYEKL. The CDR3 loop spans 15 amino acids. The V gene lost 1 base and the J gene lost 8 bases, with 14 bases spanning the gap. The CDR3 coding sequence is TGCGCCAGCAGCCAAGTTCGAGGGGCTTGGGAAAAACTGTTTTTT. Translation: CASSQVRGAWEKLFF.

The chain couples TRBV5-3 to TRBJ1-2; 8 nucleotides agree with TRBD1. TRBV5-3 falls under the ORF class, with uncertain function. This CDR3 has 14 amino acids. The V gene end was trimmed by 4 bases and the J gene end by 10 bases; junction bases not matched to a gene: 12. CDR3 sequence reads: CARSVKWQGADYTF. The CDR3, as DNA: TGTGCCAGAAGCGTAAAGTGGCAGGGGGCTGACTACACCTTC.

The V and J genes are TRBV5-1 and TRBJ2-3; unclear D gene. Between the trimmed V and J ends, which lost 0 bases and 5 bases, there was a span of 7 bases. Germline V gives CDR1 SGHRS, CDR2 YFSETQ. CDR3 size: 13 residues. CDR3 nucleotides: TGCGCCAGCAGCTTGGTAGTCCTAGATACGCAGTATTTT. It is translated as CASSLVVLDTQYF.

This rearrangement joins TRBV19 to TRBJ1-1, with 8 bases lining up with TRBD1. The germline gives CDR1 LNHDA, CDR2 SQIVND (reference sequence). This CDR3 has 15 amino acids. The V gene end was trimmed by 2 bases and the J gene end by 4 bases; junction bases not matched to a gene: 6. Here the CDR3 reads CASSIRTGPGTEAFF. The CDR3 DNA is TGTGCCAGTAGTATACGGACAGGGCCCGGCACTGAAGCTTTCTTT.

V gene TRBV7-2 combines with J gene TRBJ1-3; a weak D match, TRBD1 (6 bases). The germline gives CDR1 SGHTA, CDR2 FQGNSA. The CDR3 is 16 residues long. Trimming stripped 3 bases from V and 0 bases from J, with 12 bases between. CDR3 sequence (DNA): TGTGCCAGCAGCTTGGGACACCTGTCCTCTGGAAACACCATATATTTT. This encodes CASSLGHLSSGNTIYF.

With regard to this clone: The identical CDR3 is also encoded by other nucleotide sequences in the sample. V gene TRBV5-1 combines with J gene TRBJ2-7, with TRBD2 identical over 8 bases. This CDR3 is built from 15 residues. With V trimmed by 0 bases and J by 4 bases, 6 bases remained unmatched. Germline CDR1 SGHRS, CDR2 YFSETQ. The CDR3 DNA sequence: TGCGCCAGCAGCTTGGGTGCGGGAGGAACTTACGAGCAGTACTTC. This codes for CASSLGAGGTYEQYF.

The chain joins TRBV5-4 to TRBJ2-3; the match to TRBD2 covers 9 bases. V trimming: 5 bases; J trimming: 3 bases; junction bases outside the gene matches: 7. CDR3 length: 15 amino acids. Per germline, CDR1 SGHNT and CDR2 YYREEE (reference sequence). CDR3 coding DNA: TGTGCCAGCAGGGGAGGCGGGAGGGGGACAGATACGCAGTATTTT. Protein product: CASRGGGRGTDTQYF.

Comment on this clone: Relative to the germline gene, one junction end is altered; a read error may explain this. The genes are TRBV2 and TRBJ1-2; no definite D call. Germline CDR1 SNHLY, CDR2 FYNNEI. The CDR3 has 12 amino acids. CDR3 residues: CASSENNYGYTF. Here the CDR3 DNA reads TGTGCCAGCAGTGAGAATAACTATGGCTATACCTTC.

The chain employs TRBV18 and TRBJ1-1; D unclear. Trimming took 3 bases from V and 8 from J, leaving 10 bases between them. Germline-derived CDR1 and CDR2 are KGHSH and LQKENI. The CDR3 has 12 residues. CDR3 in DNA: TGTGCCAGCTCACCTGGGCAGTTCGAAGCTTTCTTT. Translating gives CASSPGQFEAFF.

As to this clone: This same CDR3 is encoded by further DNA sequences in the sample. The chain joins TRBV6-5 to TRBJ1-2; a weak D match, TRBD1 (5 bases). The germline gives CDR1 MNHEY, CDR2 SVGAGI. V was pared by 6 bases and J by 4 bases, with 12 bases between. CDR3 length: 13 amino acids. The chain's CDR3 is CASRRTGSYGYTF. CDR3 DNA sequence: TGTGCCAGCAGGCGAACAGGTAGCTATGGCTACACCTTC.

The J gene is TRBJ1-4, the V gene TRBV7-2; D not resolved. V shed 4 bases and J shed 0 bases, with 6 bases lying between them. CDR3 size: 14 residues. Germline CDR1 SGHTA, CDR2 FQGNSA. The CDR3 DNA reads TGTGCCAGCAGCTCCTATACAACTAATGAAAAACTGTTTTTT. Translating gives CASSSYTTNEKLFF.

The chain employs TRBV7-6 and TRBJ2-5; TRBD2 aligns across 11 bases. Germline CDR1 and CDR2: SGHVS and FNYEAQ. This CDR3 is built from 17 residues. J lost 2 bases, V lost 6 bases, and 11 bases had no gene match. For the CDR3, the DNA is TGTGCCAGCAGTCCCGGAGGGGGGACTAGCGGACAAGAGACCCAGTACTTC. Amino acids: CASSPGGGTSGQETQYF.

On this clone: At the DNA level, this CDR3 is encoded by other sequences in the same sample as well. V usage is TRBV18 and J usage is TRBJ1-5, with D perhaps TRBD1 (5 bases). V lost 2 bases, J lost 3 bases, and 5 bases lay in between. Germline V gives CDR1 KGHSH, CDR2 LQKENI. This CDR3 region has 13 residues. CDR3 sequence: CASSPGANQPQHF. The CDR3 DNA is TGTGCCAGCTCACCAGGGGCCAATCAGCCCCAGCATTTT.

The chain employs TRBV2 and TRBJ2-2, with D unresolved. Per the germline V gene, CDR1 is SNHLY and CDR2 is FYNNEI. The V end lost 8 bases, the J end lost 9 bases, and 13 bases lay between the germline ends. The CDR3 runs to 12 residues. Written as DNA, the CDR3 is TGTGCCAGCCAGGCTGGGCGTAGGGAGCTGTTTTTT. It encodes CASQAGRRELFF.

The chain combines TRBV18 with TRBJ2-1, with 11 bases matching TRBD2. Germline V lookup: CDR1 KGHSH, CDR2 LQKENI. J was trimmed by 9 bases and V by 5 bases; bases with no gene match: 9. The CDR3 consists of 15 residues. CDR3 coding DNA: TGTGCCAGCTCAATAGCGGGAGGGTCCTTTAGTGAGCAGTTCTTC. Translation gives CASSIAGGSFSEQFF.

The chain uses TRBV5-1 and TRBJ2-7, with D tentatively TRBD1 (7 bases). There are 17 residues in the CDR3. Trimming took off 3 bases at V and 5 bases at J, with 24 bases between the two ends. The germline gives CDR1 SGHRS, CDR2 YFSETQ. CDR3: CASSWPGDSAGTNEQYF. DNA of the CDR3: TGCGCCAGCAGCTGGCCGGGGGACAGCGCCGGTACCAACGAGCAGTACTTC.